This T cell receptor beta chain emerged from a study of tumor and adjacent non-tumor tissue in lung cancer (dated by TCRdb to about 2018). With regard to the full study: The cohort included about a dozen adenocarcinoma, 2 squamous cell carcinoma and 1 small cell lung cancer patients. Among the 15 or so patients, ages ranged from about 31 to 85 years, approximately 10 were men and 5 were women, and disease was TNM stage I to III. In total, sequencing yielded approximately 130,000,000 productive TCRbeta reads, which works out to an average of around 4.2 million reads per sample. Bulk TCRbeta repertoires were compared between lung tumor tissue and matched distant non-tumor lung tissue obtained from 15 or so lung cancer patients. TCRbeta CDR3 sequencing was performed on roughly 27 paired specimens, with one tumor sample and one normal lung sample collected per patient. The full study reports these points: The top 100 clones accounted for a significantly larger cumulative portion of the repertoire in normal lung than in tumor tissue. Only about 14 patients were in the cohort, and the authors stated that larger samples and more detailed clinical data are needed. Because peripheral blood was not sequenced, blood TCRbeta repertoires in the lung cancer patients of the study were not examined. Neither the sequencing platform nor unique molecular identifiers are mentioned in the methods. TCR diversity was significantly higher in younger patients, and greater tumor TCR diversity was associated with shorter overall survival and shorter disease-free survival. Tumor tissue showed significantly greater TCR diversity (inverse Simpson) than normal lung tissue (roughly 430 vs 170, P = 0.0075, Mann-Whitney U test).

RNA was extracted from bulk unsorted tissue and checked for quality with a NanoDrop ND-1000 and an Agilent 2100. The normal lung samples consisted of distant non-tumor tissue collected more than 3 cm from the tumor edge. All donors had newly diagnosed lung cancer, had not received prior chemotherapy, and were admitted for thoracic surgery in China between August and November 2014. Patients who had received previous radiotherapy or chemotherapy, or who had another concurrent cancer, were excluded from the study. Surgical tissue pieces of roughly 1-2 cm3 were preserved in RNAlater solution and stored at -80 °C until use. The library relied on multiplex PCR. The instrument given in TCRdb is Illumina HiSeq 2500. Following protocols modified from ARM-PCR, the researchers constructed TCRbeta libraries through three rounds of nested PCR with primers (Table S4). PCR products of 200-500 bp were gel-excised and purified with the QIAquick gel extraction kit before sequencing. Turning to the authors' computational methods: Reads were cleaned using Trimmomatic, were merged into complete CDR3 sequences using FLASH, and were assigned to V(D)J germline segments using MiTCR. Clonal diversity was computed as the inverse Simpson's index with VDJtools. In-frame sequences lacking a premature stop codon were counted as productive reads. TCRdb reworked the public reads: Q25 trimming with fastp, MiXCR clone assembly, productive beta chains retained. When rows share a CDR3 protein, they turn into one entry using the most common DNA and genes. These V and J calls derive from TCRdb rather than the authors' analysis. This sample lists 94,000 or so distinct CDR3 sequences; under 80% were detected once. The ten largest clones take up 20% to 25% of the sample.

Remarks on this clonotype: This clone's antigen is unknown. Per-base quality was not reported, and no clone a single base away is much larger than it.

The CDR3 numbers 15 residues from cysteine through phenylalanine. Only the CDR3 DNA stays, 45 bases, in frame from base 1. Relative to germline, V is 2 bases shorter and J is 7 bases shorter, with 18 bases between their ends. CDR1 and CDR2, looked up from the germline V gene, are MNHEY and SVGAGI. The TCR comes from a woman aged 45-59 years with non-small cell lung cancer. This chain is built from TRBV6-5 and TRBJ2-7; the D gene is possibly TRBD1, with 5 bases matching. Sequencing was performed on distant non-tumor lung tissue. In nucleotide form, the sequence is TGTGCCAGCAGTTACGGAACAGGAGCCCCCTTAGAGCAGTACTTC. It translates to CASSYGTGAPLEQYF.